The text below deals with one T cell receptor beta chain. Its cognate antigen is unknown. Each of the donors was a healthy bone marrow donor. PCR involved 60 Vbeta and 13 Jbeta primers. Clones were read by immunoSEQ multiplex PCR, and TCRdb kept only the in-frame ones, dropping some. The data contain 150,000 to 190,000 clones, roughly 75% of them singletons. This sample is part of a study of cytomegalovirus exposure and HLA in healthy donors. Findings and caveats of the study: Per published reports, the classifier diagnosed cytomegalovirus status with high specificity and sensitivity. Compared with the roughly 700-donor mean, an Asian-associated ancestry cluster reportedly had fewer N-insertions, according to a later analysis. In vitro testing confirmed a few CMV-associated chains as specific for CMV antigens.

The sequencing input was PBMCs. The TCR was taken from a man between 18 and 29 years old in good health and CMV-seronegative.

CDR3 bases: TGTGCCAGCAGCTCCAGTGTCTCCGCATACAATGAGCAGTTCTTC. Translated, it gives CASSSSVSAYNEQFF. The J gene is TRBJ2-1, the V gene TRBV28; D ambiguous. Germline assignment: CDR1 MDHEN and CDR2 SYDVKM. The CDR3 consists of 15 residues. V was cut by 6 bases and J by 4 bases, with 16 bases left in between.